These 28 T cell receptor beta chains were all obtained from the same sample, sequenced in a study of T cells in Graves' hyperthyroidism and ophthalmopathy. Researchers amplified the TCR beta CDR3 regions from RNA transcripts. First-round RT-PCR with HTBI primers amplified the TCR CDR3 region. TCRdb used MiXCR to reprocess the multiplex PCR reads, holding one entry per CDR3 protein. This repertoire shows around 560,000 distinct CDR3 sequences, approximately 15% found once; its top ten account for 18%. Sequencing was done on a sample of blood. The receptors here all came from a woman aged 18-29 years with Graves' hyperthyroidism.

This clonotype occurred a few times. The chain carries TRBV11-3 and TRBJ2-3, with D possibly TRBD2 on 6 matching bases. CDR3 length: 15 amino acids. Trimming left V 7 bases short and J 2 bases short, with 16 bases between. Per the germline V gene, CDR1 is SGHNT and CDR2 is YENEEA. For the CDR3, the DNA is TGTGCCAGCACCCGGACTAACGGGAACACAGATACGCAGTATTTT. Translated: CASTRTNGNTDTQYF.

This clonotype was detected a few times. This rearrangement joins TRBV14 to TRBJ2-4; D unresolved. The CDR3 contains 13 residues. The V end was cut by 2 bases, the J end by 6 bases, with 8 bases between. Germline CDR1 SGHDN, CDR2 FVKESK. CDR3 loop: CASSQPIGNIQYF. CDR3 DNA sequence: TGTGCCAGCAGCCAACCTATCGGAAACATTCAGTACTTC.

The chain recombines TRBV11-1 with TRBJ2-1, with TRBD2 matching over 7 bases. The CDR3 is made up of 16 amino acids. The germline V gene encodes CDR1 SGHAT and CDR2 FQDESV (reference sequence). J gave up 4 bases and V 0 bases, and 6 bases lay outside the gene matches. The CDR3, as DNA: TGTGCCAGCAGCTTAGCGGGGGGGGGGATATACAATGAGCAGTTCTTC. Translation gives CASSLAGGGIYNEQFF.

This chain uses TRBV24-1 with TRBJ2-3; no reliable D call. Germline values: CDR1 KGHDR, CDR2 SFDVKD. V was clipped by 8 bases and J by 1 base, with 6 bases between them. This CDR3 spans 12 amino acids. The CDR3 DNA reads TGTGCCACCAAAGGACGCACAGATACGCAGTATTTT. Translating gives CATKGRTDTQYF.

The rearrangement joins TRBV6-1 to TRBJ2-1; a weak D match, TRBD2 (7 bases). The ends were cut back, 6 bases at V and 15 bases at J, with 24 bases in the middle. There are 14 residues in the CDR3. Looked up from germline, CDR1 is MNHNS and CDR2 is SASEGT. CDR3 bases: TGTGCCAGCAGCGAAATTGGGACCAACAGGGAGGGGTTCTTC. Protein: CASSEIGTNREGFF.

The rearrangement joins TRBV15 to TRBJ2-7, with 13 positions matching TRBD2. This CDR3 has 15 amino acids. The germline CDR1 and CDR2 sequences are LNHNV and YYDKDF (reference sequence). The V and J ends lost 5 bases and 5 bases, in that order; junction bases with no gene match: 6. CDR3 loop: CATSPRTSGSHEQYF. Here the CDR3 DNA reads TGTGCCACCAGCCCCCGGACTAGCGGGAGTCACGAGCAGTACTTC.

In regard to this clonotype: A read error may be the cause here, since a much bigger clone is one base away. The rearrangement joins TRBV2 to TRBJ2-1; D unresolved. Germline lookup yields CDR1 SNHLY and CDR2 FYNNEI. This CDR3 contains 12 residues. CDR3 loop: CASSRRFNERFF. CDR3 bases: TGTGCCAGCAGCCGAAGATTCAATGAGCGGTTCTTC. The full variable domain, in which reference TRBV2 and TRBJ2-1 provide the parts outside the CDR3, is EPEVTQTPSHQVTQMGQEVILRCVPISNHLYFYWYRQILGQKVEFLVSFYNNEISEKSEIFDDQFSVERPDGSNFTLKIRSTKLEDSAMYFCASSRRFNERFFGPGTRLTVL.

This clonotype was detected a few times. This chain uses TRBV20-1 with TRBJ2-2; weak D call: TRBD1 (5 bases). V lost 7 bases, J lost 6 bases, and 15 bases lay in between. CDR3 size: 13 residues. Germline V lookup: CDR1 DFQATT, CDR2 SNEGSKA (reference sequence). This CDR3 reads CSVTQGSAGELFF. In nucleotides, the CDR3 is TGCAGTGTTACTCAGGGTTCGGCCGGGGAGCTGTTTTTT.

This clonotype came up a few times. The V gene is TRBV19, the J gene TRBJ2-3; D perhaps matches TRBD2 (7 bases). Per the germline V gene, CDR1 is LNHDA and CDR2 is SQIVND (reference sequence). Trimming removed 4 bases from V and 5 bases from J, with 16 bases in between. The CDR3 covers 15 residues. Here the CDR3 reads CASSTDGGRGDTQYF. CDR3 DNA: TGTGCCAGTAGTACGGACGGGGGGCGCGGAGATACGCAGTATTTT. The variable domain in full, completed from reference TRBV19 and TRBJ2-3, reads DGGITQSPKYLFRKEGQNVTLSCEQNLNHDAMYWYRQDPGQGLRLIYYSQIVNDFQKGDIAEGYSVSREKKESFPLTVTSAQKNPTAFYLCASSTDGGRGDTQYFGPGTRLTVL.

This clonotype was detected only a few times. CDR3 sequence (DNA): TGTGCCAGCAGTGAAAGTCTAGCGGGAGCGAATGAGCAGTTCTTC. It encodes CASSESLAGANEQFF. The rearrangement joins TRBV25-1 to TRBJ2-1; 10 positions match TRBD2. The CDR3 is 15 residues long. Germline trimming cut 2 bases from V and 7 bases from J; bases unmatched to any gene: 5. Germline CDR1 MGHDK, CDR2 SYGVNS.

For this clonotype: At one boundary the junction diverges from the germline segment, which might be a read error. CDR3 sequence reads: CASSLASSQETQCF. The CDR3 coding sequence is TGCGCCAGCAGCTTGGCCTCCAGTCAAGAGACCCAGTGCTTC. This chain uses TRBV5-1 with TRBJ2-5; D not certain. Per the germline V gene, CDR1 is SGHRS and CDR2 is YFSETQ. The CDR3 loop spans 14 amino acids.

This clonotype came up many times. V gene TRBV12-3 or TRBV12-4 combines with J gene TRBJ2-1; TRBD2 agrees at 10 bases. The CDR3 covers 16 residues. The V and J ends lost 6 bases and 4 bases, in that order; junction bases with no gene match: 9. The CDR3 bases are TGTGCCAGCAGCACGTGGAGCGGGAGGGGGTACAATGAGCAGTTCTTC. Translating gives CASSTWSGRGYNEQFF.

This clonotype appeared a few times. The CDR3 reads CASSWGSQNSPLHF. The CDR3 nucleotides are TGTGCCAGCAGTTGGGGATCGCAGAATTCACCCCTCCACTTT. The chain couples TRBV6-1 to TRBJ1-6, with D uncertain. Looked up from germline, CDR1 is MNHNS and CDR2 is SASEGT. V lost 5 bases and J 7 bases, leaving 12 bases between the germline ends. This CDR3 has 14 residues.

About this clonotype: An end of the junction differs from the germline gene, which may be a read error. V is TRBV3-1 and J is TRBJ1-2; D not resolved. Germline values: CDR1 LGHDT, CDR2 YNNKEL (reference sequence). The CDR3 is made up of 12 amino acids. CDR3 sequence: CASSLLSHGCTF. CDR3 coding DNA: TGTGCCAGCAGTCTCCTAAGCCATGGCTGCACCTTC.

This clonotype was counted only a few times. The V gene is TRBV19, the J gene TRBJ2-7; D might be TRBD1 (5 bases). V lost 0 bases and J lost 2, with 5 bases in between. The CDR3 has 13 residues. The germline gives CDR1 LNHDA, CDR2 SQIVND (reference sequence). CDR3 sequence: CASSIEGAYEQYF. The DNA for the CDR3 is TGTGCCAGTAGTATAGAAGGGGCCTACGAGCAGTACTTC.

This clonotype was seen a handful of times. V is TRBV5-1 and J is TRBJ2-1, with a weak D call TRBD2 (6 bases). The V gene's germline CDR1 is SGHRS and CDR2 YFSETQ. V was shortened by 2 bases and J by 8 bases, with 14 bases between the two germline ends. The CDR3 is made up of 14 amino acids. CDR3 sequence reads: CASSFGGSHDEQFF. In DNA, the CDR3 is TGCGCCAGCAGCTTTGGGGGGAGCCACGATGAGCAGTTCTTC.

This clonotype showed up just a few times. V gene TRBV24-1 combines with J gene TRBJ2-5; the D is unclear. Germline V gene sequence: CDR1 KGHDR, CDR2 SFDVKD. The CDR3 sequence is 12 residues long. Trimming stripped 4 bases from V and 5 bases from J, with 7 bases between. The CDR3 DNA reads TGTGCCACCAGTGACGGCTCCGAGACCCAGTACTTC. It yields the protein CATSDGSETQYF.

This rearrangement joins TRBV24-1 to TRBJ1-2; unclear D gene. V was clipped by 3 bases and J by 5 bases, with 6 bases between them. Germline V gene lookup returns CDR1 KGHDR and CDR2 SFDVKD. This CDR3 is built from 12 residues. CDR3 in DNA: TGTGCCACCAGTGATCCTACGTATGGCTACACCTTC. This gives the protein CATSDPTYGYTF.

V gene TRBV10-1 combines with J gene TRBJ2-7, with D perhaps matching TRBD1 (6 bases). CDR1 and CDR2 from the germline V gene are WNHNN and SYGVQD (reference sequence). This CDR3 is built from 15 residues. V lost 4 bases to trimming and J lost 1 base, with 14 bases between them. The CDR3 nucleotides read TGCGCCAGCAGTGGCTCGGACAGTTTGTCCTACGAGCAGTACTTC. This codes for CASSGSDSLSYEQYF.

This clonotype was detected many times. The rearrangement uses TRBV20-1 and TRBJ2-7, with 10 positions matching TRBD2. Germline V lookup: CDR1 DFQATT, CDR2 SNEGSKA (reference sequence). The CDR3 loop spans 15 amino acids. The ends lost 3 bases at V and 0 bases at J; junction bases unmatched: 5. CDR3 DNA: TGCAGTGCTAGGTTGTCTAGCGGGAGCTCCTACGAGCAGTACTTC. Protein product: CSARLSSGSSYEQYF.

This chain joins TRBV29-1 and TRBJ2-7; 7 positions agree with TRBD1. Germline V CDR1 and CDR2: SQVTM, ANQGSEA. The CDR3 is made up of 12 amino acids. V dropped 4 bases and J dropped 6; count of bases not matched to a gene: 6. CDR3 sequence (DNA): TGCAGCGTTGGAGAGACAGGGTCCGAGCAGTACTTC. This encodes CSVGETGSEQYF.

Many counts were recorded for this clonotype. The V and J genes are TRBV7-9 and TRBJ2-7; D is possibly TRBD2 (6 bases). The CDR3 is 16 residues long. Germline CDR1 and CDR2: SEHNR and FQNEAQ (reference sequence). V lost 2 bases and J 3 bases, leaving 17 bases between the germline ends. CDR3 region: CASSLISGSGLYEQYF. The DNA of the CDR3 is TGTGCCAGCAGCTTAATCAGCGGGTCTGGCCTCTACGAGCAGTACTTC.

This clonotype was observed a handful of times. The rearrangement joins TRBV29-1 to TRBJ2-7, with a possible D match to TRBD1 (6 bases). The germline gives CDR1 SQVTM, CDR2 ANQGSEA. The V and J ends lost 3 bases and 9 bases respectively, with 18 bases between them. CDR3 size: 13 residues. CDR3 sequence reads: CSVEPTGSRWQYF. The DNA for the CDR3 is TGCAGCGTTGAGCCGACAGGTAGTAGGTGGCAGTACTTC.

The gene calls are TRBV10-2 and TRBJ1-1; the D gene is possibly TRBD1 (5 bases). The CDR3 length is 14 residues. V shed 0 bases and J shed 4 bases, with 9 bases lying between them. Germline V gene data show CDR1 as WSHSY and CDR2 as SAAADI. CDR3 sequence: CASSESWGSTEAFF. The DNA of the CDR3 is TGCGCCAGCAGTGAGTCGTGGGGCAGCACTGAAGCTTTCTTT.

This clonotype has a handful of counts. The CDR3 bases are TGTGCCAGCGGTCAAACAGGGGGTGTTTACGAGCAGTACTTC. Its translation is CASGQTGGVYEQYF. The V and J genes are TRBV11-2 and TRBJ2-7; 8 nucleotides align to TRBD1. This CDR3 contains 14 residues. Germline V gene lookup returns CDR1 SGHAT and CDR2 FQNNGV. Unmatched junction bases numbered 10, after V lost 8 bases and J lost 4 bases. Based on the CDR3 plus reference TRBV11-2 and TRBJ2-7, the full variable domain is EAGVAQSPRYKIIEKRQSVAFWCNPISGHATLYWYQQILGQGPKLLIQFQNNGVVDDSQLPKDRFSAERLKGVDSTLKIQPAKLEDSAVYLCASGQTGGVYEQYFGPGTRLTVT.

This clonotype has a count of ten or more. The V call is TRBV12-3 or TRBV12-4, the J call TRBJ1-3, with D maybe TRBD1 (6 bases). The CDR3 consists of 13 residues. Trimming removed 5 bases from V and 2 bases from J, with 7 bases in between. CDR3 DNA sequence: TGTGCCAGCAGTCGACAGGCTGGAAACACCATATATTTT. Its protein product is CASSRQAGNTIYF.

DNA for the CDR3: TGTGCCAGCTCCTTCGGAGCGGGAGCTTTTACCGGGGAGCTGTTTTTT. This sequence encodes CASSFGAGAFTGELFF. V gene TRBV18 combines with J gene TRBJ2-2; 8 bases line up with TRBD2. CDR3 size: 16 residues. Per germline, CDR1 KGHSH and CDR2 LQKENI. V dropped 6 bases and J dropped 5; count of bases not matched to a gene: 11.

This clonotype showed up many times. The gene calls are TRBV2 and TRBJ1-1; TRBD1 is a possible D gene (6 bases). The V gene's germline CDR1 is SNHLY and CDR2 FYNNEI. The CDR3 has 15 residues. V lost 6 bases and J lost 0, with 14 bases in between. The chain's CDR3 is CASREWTAMNTEAFF. In DNA form, the CDR3 reads TGTGCCAGCAGAGAATGGACAGCCATGAACACTGAAGCTTTCTTT.